This TCR beta chain was captured by sequencing in a study of T cells in Graves' hyperthyroidism and ophthalmopathy (dated 2019 in TCRdb). Context from the whole study: Peripheral blood was sampled at the time of initial diagnosis, prior to any treatment. An independent validation cohort of some 18 hyperthyroidism patients and some 15 patients who later progressed to ophthalmopathy tested prospective prediction of ophthalmopathy. In addition, the study compared T-cell repertoires in thyroid tissue and in blood from roughly 6 Graves' hyperthyroidism patients. After blood sampling, hyperthyroidism patients were treated with methimazole at a starting dose of 30 mg daily, and ophthalmopathy patients were treated with high-dose intravenous methylprednisolone. TCR Vbeta CDR3 sequencing of 120 to 150 peripheral blood samples (approximately 44 ophthalmopathy, 75 or so hyperthyroidism and some 17 progressor patients) is reported in the paper. To identify distinguishing TCR V-J signatures, a discovery cohort of some 100 patients was used, comprising 43 with Graves' ophthalmopathy and roughly 60 with stable Graves' hyperthyroidism. The 100 discovery patients were divided at random into training and test sets in a 7:3 ratio. Here is what the overall study found, with its caveats: During validation, the model predicted progression to ophthalmopathy a median of approximately six months ahead of onset, with just under 71% sensitivity and almost 75% specificity. Most expanded thyroid clonotypes (frequency above 0.001) were also detected in blood, a finding suggesting that blood repertoires may reflect thyroid immune responses. In cross-validation, a model built on a 13 V-J signature told ophthalmopathy apart from stable hyperthyroidism with approximately 90% sensitivity and about 81% specificity, and in testing the same model reached 80%/75%. No statistical method was used to set the sample size in advance, and investigators knew the group allocation.

Stable Graves' hyperthyroidism was defined as the absence of progression to ophthalmopathy over 18 months of follow-up. Hyperthyroidism patients were newly diagnosed, had a disease duration of under 2 months, and were aged 18 to 65 years. Any patient with an uncontrolled infection, another autoimmune disease, pregnancy or lactation was excluded. Clinical symptoms, serum thyroxine and TRAb, thyroid ultrasound, and orbital computed tomography formed the basis for the diagnoses. PBMCs were isolated from 7.5 to 10 ml of fresh peripheral blood by Ficoll-Paque density gradient centrifugation. Total RNA was extracted with Trizol reagent, and quality was checked on an Agilent 2100 Bioanalyzer. The TCR beta CDR3 regions were amplified from RNA transcripts. The TCR CDR3 was subjected to a first round of RT-PCR using the HTBI primer set and the Qiagen OneStep RT-PCR kit. Libraries were constructed in a second round of multiplex PCR, after which size selection and purification were carried out. Libraries were sequenced paired-end with 100 bp reads on an Illumina HiSeq2000. In the authors' own workflow: Raw data were processed with SOAPnuke, discarding reads with adapters, uncalled bases, mean Phred below 15, or no exact constant-primer or identifier match. COPE v1.2.5 was used to merge the high-quality paired reads, and each unique nucleotide sequence was defined as a clonotype. Clonotypes were aligned to IMGT TRBV, TRBD and TRBJ reference segments using MiTCR v1.1. Only V-J combinations with frequency above 0.0001, covering approximately 99% of repertoires, were analysed. A TCS score was defined as the ratio between F50 (clonal expansion) and ExV (chaos), using BLOSUM62-based TCRdist between CDR3 peptides within each V-J. Welch's t-statistics and random forest reduced fewer than 600 V-J features to about 13, which were used in a naive Bayes classifier (R e1071). Thyroid-blood repertoire similarity was quantified with the Morisita-Horn index. Clones were called with MiXCR by TCRdb after fastp trimmed the public reads at Q25, and only in-frame beta chains were retained. Every distinct CDR3 protein forms one entry, paired with its most common genes and DNA. TCRdb's processing, not the authors', yielded these V and J calls. The sample has 800,000 or so distinct CDR3 sequences on record, 38% of them singletons. The ten largest account for over 8% of the sample.

The CDR3 runs 13 residues from the cysteine to the phenylalanine. Kept here is only the CDR3 DNA, which spans 39 bases and is read in frame from base 1. CDR1 and CDR2 are drawn from the germline V gene: MNHNS, SASEGT. Turning to this clonotype: Which antigen it targets is not known. At one boundary the junction diverges from the germline segment, which might be a read error.

The TCR comes from a man between 18 and 29 years old with Graves' hyperthyroidism. The specimen sequenced was blood. The chain couples TRBV6-1 to TRBJ1-1; TRBD1 is perhaps the D gene, given 5 matching bases. Here the CDR3 is given as CVSSLEEDTEAFF. The DNA reads TGTGTCAGCTCCTTAGAGGAGGACACTGAAGCCTTCTTT.